These T cell receptor beta chains were read from a single sample in a study of graft-versus-host responses after intestinal transplantation. The repertoire was sequenced with immunoSEQ multiplex PCR; TCRdb's copy has only in-frame clones and lacks some. The table has approximately 14,000 clones, 30% to 40% seen once. This specimen was alloreactive CD8+ T cells from a mixed lymphocyte reaction culture, taken before intestinal transplant. These receptors all stem from a human patient who received an intestinal transplant. CDR3s include the opening cysteine and the closing phenylalanine or tryptophan. A D gene is named only where the DNA matches it firmly. A row's size may be missing; if present it is once, few, many or a size class.

>TRBV11-2|TRBJ2-7|few|.
CASSLVGDIYEQYF
TGTGCCAGCAGCTTAGTAGGGGACATCTACGAGCAGTACTTC
>TRBV5-4|TRBJ2-7|.|TRBD1
CASSHDDRGFYEQYF
TGTGCCAGCAGCCATGACGACAGGGGATTTTACGAGCAGTACTTC
>TRBV6-1|TRBJ2-5|medium-sized|TRBD2
CASRETSAARETQYF
TGTGCCAGCAGGGAGACTAGCGCAGCACGGGAGACCCAGTACTTC
>TRBV29-1|TRBJ2-1|few|.
CSVGLLYNEQFF
TGCAGCGTTGGGCTCCTATACAATGAGCAGTTCTTC
>TRBV9|TRBJ2-5|few|.
CASSADSTRSTPAETQYF
TGTGCCAGCAGCGCCGATTCTACCAGGTCAACCCCGGCGGAGACCCAGTACTTC
>TRBV19|TRBJ1-5|medium-sized|TRBD1
CASSQGYRGPYQPQHF
TGTGCCAGTAGTCAAGGTTACAGGGGCCCTTATCAGCCCCAGCATTTT
>TRBV4-1|TRBJ1-2|.|TRBD1
CASSQRLTGSIYTF
TGCGCCAGCAGCCAACGACTGACAGGGAGTATCTACACCTTC
>TRBV27|TRBJ2-7|.|.
CASSLASGYEQYF
TGTGCCAGCAGTTTAGCCTCGGGCTACGAGCAGTACTTC
>TRBV27|TRBJ1-1|.|.
CASSLGVRNTEAFF
TGTGCCAGCAGTTTAGGGGTGAGGAACACTGAAGCTTTCTTT
>TRBV15|TRBJ2-5|.|.
CATSRVGGQETQYF
TGTGCCACCAGCAGAGTTGGGGGCCAAGAGACCCAGTACTTC
>TRBV6-1|TRBJ1-5|.|.
CASSEWVWESNQPQHF
TGTGCCAGCAGTGAATGGGTATGGGAAAGCAATCAGCCCCAGCATTTT
>TRBV6-6|TRBJ1-2|few|.
CASSYGGTATPGYTF
TGTGCCAGCAGTTACGGGGGAACCGCTACCCCTGGCTACACCTTC
>TRBV7-6|TRBJ2-7|.|TRBD1
CASSVGQGASYEQYF
TGTGCCAGCAGCGTAGGACAGGGGGCCTCCTACGAGCAGTACTTC
>TRBV19|TRBJ1-2|.|.
CASSIPGEYYGYTF
TGTGCCAGTAGTATTCCAGGGGAATACTATGGCTACACCTTC
>TRBV2|TRBJ2-1|medium-sized|.
CASIPSGAYNEQFF
TGTGCCAGCATTCCGAGTGGGGCCTACAATGAGCAGTTCTTC
>TRBV6-5|TRBJ2-7|few|.
CASIPGPATPYEQYF
TGTGCCAGCATTCCGGGGCCGGCGACGCCCTACGAGCAGTACTTC
>TRBV5-1|TRBJ1-6|.|.
CASSLDGLNYNSPLHF
TGCGCCAGCAGCTTGGATGGCTTGAACTATAATTCACCCCTCCACTTT
>TRBV6-6|TRBJ2-2|few|.
CASSYGVGELFF
TGTGCCAGCAGTTACGGGGTCGGGGAGCTGTTTTTT
>TRBV2|TRBJ1-1|few|.
CASGPRVGRLSLPSFTEAFF
TGTGCCAGCGGACCCCGAGTCGGCAGGCTAAGTTTACCCTCCTTCACTGAAGCTTTCTTT
>TRBV7-8|TRBJ1-2|medium-sized|.
CASSSRGPRSLGGTNYGYTF
TGTGCCAGCAGCTCGAGAGGCCCACGATCTTTAGGAGGAACTAACTATGGCTACACCTTC
>TRBV9|TRBJ2-1|.|.
CASNPPVSSSYNEQFF
TGTGCCAGCAACCCGCCGGTCAGCAGCTCCTACAATGAGCAGTTCTTC
>TRBV11-2|TRBJ2-7|.|.
CASSSTGRSSYEQYF
TGTGCCAGCAGCTCCACGGGACGGAGCTCCTACGAGCAGTACTTC
>TRBV13|TRBJ2-5|few|.
CASSLGRVETQYF
TGTGCCAGCAGCTTAGGGAGGGTAGAGACCCAGTACTTC
>TRBV5-1|TRBJ2-4|few|.
CASAFRDLAKNIQYF
TGCGCCAGCGCGTTCCGGGACTTAGCCAAAAACATTCAGTACTTC
>TRBV7-9|TRBJ2-6|few|.
CASSLGQGANVLTF
TGTGCCAGCAGCTTAGGGCAGGGGGCCAACGTCCTGACTTTC
>TRBV5-1|TRBJ1-2|few|.
CASSYPTNKDGYTF
TGCGCCAGCAGCTACCCAACTAACAAGGACGGCTACACCTTC
>TRBV9|TRBJ1-1|few|.
CASSVGGATEAFF
TGTGCCAGCAGCGTAGGGGGGGCCACTGAAGCTTTCTTT
>TRBV2|TRBJ2-3|.|TRBD2
CASSERGLAIMNTDTQYF
TGTGCCAGCAGTGAACGGGGACTAGCGATTATGAACACAGATACGCAGTATTTT